The entry that follows covers one T cell receptor beta chain sequence. Assay used: immunoSEQ multiplex PCR; TCRdb lists only in-frame clones, some missing. The table shows tens of thousands of clones, with around 86% occurring only once. The data originate from a study of blood T cell repertoires in COVID-19. The germline CDR1 and CDR2 sequences are MNHEY and SVGEGT. This CDR3 contains 17 residues. Trimming removed 4 bases at V and 4 bases at J, with 19 bases between. Sequencing was carried out using peripheral blood. This TCR was sampled from a man aged 45-65 years in a cohort sampled during active COVID-19. The chain recombines TRBV6-2 or TRBV6-3 with TRBJ2-2; perhaps TRBD2 as D (6 bases). CDR3 sequence reads: CASSSLTDYTLTGELFF. CDR3 DNA: TGTGCCAGCAGTTCCCTAACGGACTATACCCTCACCGGGGAGCTGTTTTTT.